This T cell receptor (beta chain) was profiled in a study of CD8+ T cells in alopecia areata. Study background: Those treated were given oral tofacitinib at 5 to 10 mg twice daily.

Stated treatment: oral pan-JAK inhibitor, 5-10 mg twice daily. Study observations and caveats: Resident alphabeta T cells of normal skin are also sequenced in scalp samples. Higher clonality and more expanded CD8+ clones appeared in lesional than normal scalp. While patients received tofacitinib, many expanded lesional clones remained present in scalp and blood.

CDR3 size: 13 residues. Trimming removed 0 bases at V and 10 bases at J, with 10 bases between. In germline, CDR1 is LGHNA, CDR2 YNFKEQ. As for this clone: Antigen: not known.

cDNA reverse transcribed from extracted RNA served as the sequencing template. Using immunoSEQ multiplex PCR, the repertoire was profiled, and TCRdb retains in-frame clones only, with some absent. The sample has about 190,000 clones, about 60% seen once. The TCR comes from a human donor with alopecia areata. The sample in question was CD4+ T cells sorted from blood, obtained at week 4, from a patient treated with tofacitinib. The chain has TRBV4-2 and TRBJ2-4; D possibly corresponds to TRBD2 (5 bases). CDR3 sequence reads: CASSQDPQRIQYF. CDR3 nucleotides: TGTGCCAGCAGCCAAGACCCGCAGCGGATTCAGTACTTC.